This TCR beta chain comes out of a study of T cell changes during pregnancy in multiple sclerosis. Measured with immunoSEQ multiplex PCR; TCRdb has only the in-frame clones, and not every one. The table records approximately 94,000 clones, around 92% of them present only once. V lost 0 bases and J lost 4; bases outside the gene matches: 7. Looked up from germline, CDR1 is LNHDA and CDR2 is SQIVND (reference sequence). The CDR3 has 17 amino acids. The chain joins TRBV19 to TRBJ1-5; 9 positions agree with TRBD1. This TCR derives from a female donor with multiple sclerosis, enrolled in a pregnancy study. The material was peripheral blood, obtained after pregnancy. DNA of the CDR3: TGTGCCAGTAGTATAGATTTTAGGACAGGGGAAAATCAGCCCCAGCATTTT. Translating gives CASSIDFRTGENQPQHF.